This TCR beta chain was obtained from a study of brain T cells in children with intractable seizures. A remark on this clone: The antigen is not known.

Germline CDR1 is ENHRY and CDR2 is SYGVKD. There are 15 residues in the CDR3. Between the trimmed V and J ends, which lost 0 bases and 7 bases, there was a span of 15 bases. Time point specified: blood from clinic visit 5 months post-surgery; TSC patient then seizure free. Surgery cases with the highest brain T cell transcript signatures were chosen for sequencing. Pre-surgery treatment included at least one anti-epileptic drug. Study results and caveats: Pre-surgery blood may have been undersampled, hiding some clones. Viral specificity was inferred only from CDR3 similarity; HCMV serostatus was unknown.

Assay used: immunoSEQ multiplex PCR; TCRdb lists only in-frame clones, some missing. The sample shows 340,000 or so clones, 93% of them seen only once. The chain recombines TRBV10-3 with TRBJ1-2, with D possibly TRBD1 on 6 matching bases. The sequence was collected from a boy younger than two with tuberous sclerosis and intractable seizures. The sample consisted of peripheral blood, taken approximately 5 months after surgery. Here the CDR3 DNA reads TGTGCCATCAGTGAGTCGGGGGGGCCTTTCTTTGGCTACACCTTC. Protein sequence: CAISESGGPFFGYTF.